This passage covers 26 T cell receptor beta chains from one sample sequenced in a study of T cells in Graves' hyperthyroidism and ophthalmopathy. TCR beta CDR3 sequences were amplified from RNA transcripts. HTBI primers were employed in a first-round RT-PCR of the TCR CDR3. TCRdb re-called the multiplex PCR reads with MiXCR, one entry per CDR3 protein. The sample holds roughly 400,000 distinct CDR3 sequences, around an eighth seen once. The specimen was blood. The source of these receptors is a man aged 45-65 years with Graves' ophthalmopathy.

In its sample, this clonotype was seen many times. The chain combines TRBV2 with TRBJ2-1; D is perhaps TRBD1 or TRBD2 (5 bases each). Per germline, CDR1 SNHLY and CDR2 FYNNEI. The CDR3 loop spans 14 amino acids. Trimming took off 0 bases at V and 12 bases at J, with 15 bases between the two ends. The CDR3 DNA is TGTGCCAGCAGTGAAGCGCTAACCGGGACCTCGCAGTTCTTC. Translated, it gives CASSEALTGTSQFF.

This clonotype was counted a few times. V and J are TRBV28 and TRBJ2-7; D is perhaps TRBD1 (5 bases). V dropped 9 bases and J dropped 5 bases, with 14 bases sitting between them. Germline CDR1 MDHEN, CDR2 SYDVKM. The CDR3 totals 12 residues. The CDR3 sequence: CASSYRSNEQYF. The CDR3 DNA sequence: TGTGCCAGTTCCTACAGGTCCAACGAGCAGTACTTC.

This clonotype was counted at least ten times. The chain carries TRBV20-1 and TRBJ2-1; no definite D call. Trimming cost V 3 bases and J 3 bases, with 9 bases left between them. Germline V gene lookup returns CDR1 DFQATT and CDR2 SNEGSKA (reference sequence). This CDR3 is built from 13 residues. DNA for the CDR3: TGCAGTGCTAGTGGACGGATCTACAATGAGCAGTTCTTC. Translated: CSASGRIYNEQFF.

This clonotype came up many times. This chain uses TRBV20-1 with TRBJ1-2, with D unclear. V gave up 6 bases and J gave up 5 bases, with 13 bases separating them. Germline assignment: CDR1 DFQATT and CDR2 SNEGSKA (reference sequence). This CDR3 has 12 residues. DNA for the CDR3: TGCAGTGCCCCCACGCCGGAGTATGGCTACACCTTC. Its protein product is CSAPTPEYGYTF.

This clonotype was seen a few times. A read error may be the cause here, since a much bigger clone is one base away. DNA for the CDR3: TGTGCCAGCAGTGAAGACTACGAGCAGTACTTC. Amino acid sequence: CASSEDYEQYF. The chain is built from TRBV2 and TRBJ2-7; D is uncertain. The germline V gene has CDR1 SNHLY and CDR2 FYNNEI. With 1 base removed from V and 3 bases from J, the gap between germline ends came to 1 base. The CDR3 consists of 11 residues.

This clonotype was counted ten times or more. The chain combines TRBV6-5 with TRBJ2-5; possibly TRBD1 or TRBD2 for D (5 bases each). Between the trimmed V and J ends, which lost 2 bases and 1 base, there was a span of 14 bases. Germline lookup yields CDR1 MNHEY and CDR2 SVGAGI. This CDR3 is 16 amino acids long. CDR3 DNA: TGTGCCAGCAGTTACCGGGGCAGAAATACCCAAGAGACCCAGTACTTC. Translating it yields CASSYRGRNTQETQYF.

This clonotype was counted ten times or more. This chain links TRBV5-1 with TRBJ2-1; D is perhaps TRBD2 (5 bases). The CDR3 runs to 14 residues. The V gene's germline CDR1 is SGHRS and CDR2 YFSETQ. The V gene lost 4 bases and the J gene lost 12 bases, with 20 bases spanning the gap. For the CDR3, the DNA is TGCGCCAGCAGCAACCCCCAATCCCCGAGCGGGCAGTTCTTC. This codes for CASSNPQSPSGQFF. The full variable domain, with the rest looked up from reference TRBV5-1 and TRBJ2-1, is KAGVTQTPRYLIKTRGQQVTLSCSPISGHRSVSWYQQTPGQGLQFLFEYFSETQRNKGNFPGRFSGRQFSNSRSEMNVSTLELGDSALYLCASSNPQSPSGQFFGPGTRLTVL.

This clonotype showed up many times. The chain employs TRBV20-1 and TRBJ1-6, with 8 bases that match TRBD1. Looked up from germline, CDR1 is DFQATT and CDR2 is SNEGSKA (reference sequence). CDR3 length: 12 residues. V trimming: 5 bases; J trimming: 9 bases; junction bases outside the gene matches: 3. The CDR3 here is CSAAGGVSPLHF. The CDR3 nucleotides read TGCAGTGCTGCAGGGGGCGTTTCACCCCTCCACTTT.

At least ten counts were recorded for this clonotype. The V and J genes are TRBV12-3 or TRBV12-4 and TRBJ2-2; tentative D call: TRBD1 (6 bases). CDR3 length: 16 amino acids. Trimming left V 8 bases short and J 0 bases short, with 16 bases between. In DNA, the CDR3 is TGTGCCAGCGCGAGCAGGGGTGAGGCGAACACCGGGGAGCTGTTTTTT. Translated, it gives CASASRGEANTGELFF.

This clonotype showed up just a few times. The chain recombines TRBV28 with TRBJ2-5; D unresolved. CDR1 and CDR2 (germline): MDHEN, SYDVKM. CDR3 length equals 14 residues. V dropped 4 bases and J dropped 7 bases, with 16 bases sitting between them. Here the CDR3 DNA reads TGTGCCAGCAGTTCACCTTCATCCCCCGGGACCCAGTACTTC. Amino acid sequence: CASSSPSSPGTQYF.

This clonotype came up a few times. This sequence joins TRBV20-1 and TRBJ2-7; D gene ambiguous. Germline assignment: CDR1 DFQATT and CDR2 SNEGSKA (reference sequence). The CDR3 is 14 amino acids. V lost 0 bases and J 0 bases, leaving 9 bases between the germline ends. The CDR3 DNA reads TGCAGTGCTAGAGATCGGCTTAACTCCTACGAGCAGTACTTC. Residues: CSARDRLNSYEQYF.

Many counts were recorded for this clonotype. The V gene is TRBV6-1, the J gene TRBJ1-1; D unclear. Between the trimmed V and J ends, which lost 3 bases and 5 bases, there was a span of 7 bases. In germline, CDR1 is MNHNS, CDR2 SASEGT. The CDR3 loop spans 12 amino acids. The CDR3 loop is CASSDQGTEAFF. The DNA for the CDR3 is TGTGCCAGCAGTGATCAAGGTACTGAAGCTTTCTTT.

This CDR3 reads CATSSPGTGGAMVYGYTF. The CDR3 coding sequence is TGTGCCACCAGCAGCCCCGGGACAGGGGGCGCGATGGTCTATGGCTACACCTTC. The chain couples TRBV15 to TRBJ1-2, with TRBD1 matching over 12 bases. V lost 3 bases, J lost 4 bases, and 12 bases stayed unmatched. There are 18 residues in the CDR3. Germline-derived CDR1 and CDR2 are LNHNV and YYDKDF (reference sequence).

In this sample, this clonotype turned up many times. This rearrangement joins TRBV27 to TRBJ2-7, with D maybe TRBD1 (5 bases). The germline V and J ends were trimmed by 6 bases and 2 bases, with 14 bases remaining between them. There are 14 residues in the CDR3. Germline V gene sequence: CDR1 MNHEY, CDR2 SMNVEV (reference sequence). CDR3 residues: CASSPLGVPYEQYF. DNA for the CDR3: TGTGCCAGCAGCCCCCTAGGGGTTCCCTACGAGCAGTACTTC.

Ten or more counts support this clonotype. The gene calls are TRBV4-1 and TRBJ2-7; TRBD2 agrees at 14 bases. The CDR3 sequence is 15 residues long. Germline V gene lookup returns CDR1 MGHRA and CDR2 YSYEKL. Unmatched junction bases numbered 5, after V lost 7 bases and J lost 3 bases. The CDR3 DNA follows: TGCGCCAGCAACCCGGGACTAGCGGGAGACTACGAGCAGTACTTC. Translating it yields CASNPGLAGDYEQYF.

This clonotype was seen ten or more times. CDR3 coding DNA: TGTGCCAGCAGCCAAACGACGACGTGGAGCGGGGAGCTGTTTTTT. This sequence encodes CASSQTTTWSGELFF. The rearrangement joins TRBV14 to TRBJ2-2; no firm D call. Trimming took off 2 bases at V and 7 bases at J, with 14 bases between the two ends. Germline V gene sequence: CDR1 SGHDN, CDR2 FVKESK. CDR3 length: 15 residues.

At least ten counts were recorded for this clonotype. This rearrangement joins TRBV20-1 to TRBJ2-1; the match to TRBD2 covers 15 bases. Germline V gene sequence: CDR1 DFQATT, CDR2 SNEGSKA (reference sequence). This CDR3 has 17 amino acids. V shed 6 bases and J 4 bases; nucleotides not matched to a gene: 10. CDR3 in DNA: TGCAGTGCGAACGGACTAGCGGGAGGGCCGAGGTACAATGAGCAGTTCTTC. Protein: CSANGLAGGPRYNEQFF.

There are a few counts of this clonotype. The chain combines TRBV19 with TRBJ2-5, with unresolved D. Looked up from germline, CDR1 is LNHDA and CDR2 is SQIVND (reference sequence). CDR3 length: 15 amino acids. Trimming took off 1 base at V and 2 bases at J, with 11 bases between the two ends. CDR3: CASSIAVTEQETQYF. The DNA of the CDR3 is TGTGCCAGTAGTATAGCAGTGACGGAACAAGAGACCCAGTACTTC.

This clonotype was found many times. The J gene is TRBJ2-7, the V gene TRBV6-1; D is perhaps TRBD2 (6 bases). Trimming removed 3 bases at V and 0 bases at J, with 15 bases between. The CDR3 extends over 16 amino acids. Per the germline V gene, CDR1 is MNHNS and CDR2 is SASEGT. CDR3 coding DNA: TGTGCCAGCAGTGACCAAGCGGGTACGAGCTCCTACGAGCAGTACTTC. Its protein product is CASSDQAGTSSYEQYF.

The sample holds many counts of this clonotype. V and J are TRBV12-3 or TRBV12-4 and TRBJ1-1; a possible D gene is TRBD1 (5 bases). The CDR3 extends over 14 amino acids. V was clipped by 2 bases and J by 1 base, with 8 bases between them. The CDR3 DNA reads TGTGCCAGCAGTTTAACGGGGGAGAACACTGAAGCTTTCTTT. This translates into CASSLTGENTEAFF.

This clonotype has a handful of counts. V gene TRBV24-1 combines with J gene TRBJ1-1; D not resolved. Germline CDR1 and CDR2: KGHDR and SFDVKD. V shed 4 bases and J shed 14 bases, with 16 bases lying between them. There are 12 residues in the CDR3. The CDR3 DNA reads as TGTGCCACCAGTGACCCTACTTCCCCTGTCTTCTTT. Its protein product is CATSDPTSPVFF.

The chain is built from TRBV9 and TRBJ2-3, with 12 bases matching TRBD1. CDR1 SGDLS and CDR2 YYNGEE come from the germline V gene. V trimming: 8 bases; J trimming: 4 bases; junction bases outside the gene matches: 8. This CDR3 is built from 15 residues. Here the CDR3 DNA reads TGTGCCAGTCGACCGGGACAGGGGGCGGCAGATACGCAGTATTTT. Translating it yields CASRPGQGAADTQYF.

This clonotype was seen only a few times. This could be a read error, since a much larger clone is one nucleotide away. CDR3: CASNIWDLSSTEAFF. The CDR3 DNA reads as TGTGCCAGCAACATTTGGGACTTGTCGAGCACTGAAGCTTTCTTT. The rearrangement joins TRBV11-2 to TRBJ1-1; D possibly corresponds to TRBD1 (5 bases). Germline assignment: CDR1 SGHAT and CDR2 FQNNGV. The CDR3 has 15 residues. V shed 7 bases and J shed 4 bases, with 19 bases lying between them. Supplemented by reference TRBV11-2 and TRBJ1-1, the full variable domain reads EAGVAQSPRYKIIEKRQSVAFWCNPISGHATLYWYQQILGQGPKLLIQFQNNGVVDDSQLPKDRFSAERLKGVDSTLKIQPAKLEDSAVYLCASNIWDLSSTEAFFGQGTRLTVV.

This chain connects TRBV12-3 or TRBV12-4 to TRBJ2-1; D remains ambiguous. The CDR3 runs 14 residues. Deletions cut 6 bases from V and 4 bases from J, with 13 bases between. The CDR3 DNA reads as TGTGCCAGCAGATCAACGGCGGCTTACAATGAGCAGTTCTTC. Amino acid sequence: CASRSTAAYNEQFF.

A few counts support this clonotype. This chain uses TRBV5-6 with TRBJ1-1; perhaps TRBD1 as D (6 bases). The CDR3 contains 16 residues. V was clipped by 4 bases and J by 1 base, with 17 bases between them. Germline CDR1 is SGHDT and CDR2 is YYEEEE. This CDR3 is CASSVGRGRWNTEAFF. In nucleotides, the CDR3 is TGTGCCAGCAGCGTTGGGAGGGGGAGGTGGAACACTGAAGCTTTCTTT.

This clonotype came up a few times. The rearrangement links TRBV19 to TRBJ1-5; 8 bases align to TRBD1. The junction had 8 bases not matched to a gene; V was cut back by 6 bases and J by 7 bases. Germline assignment: CDR1 LNHDA and CDR2 SQIVND (reference sequence). The length of the CDR3 is 14 residues. The CDR3 spells CASRSRGRRQPQHF. In DNA form, the CDR3 reads TGTGCCAGTAGGTCCAGGGGGCGGAGGCAGCCCCAGCATTTT.